Each of the 27 T cell receptor beta chains below was sequenced from the same sample in a study of human T cells and chemical hapten exposure. The time point was: pre-sensitization, week 0. Treatment specified: therapeutic diphenylcyclopropenone sensitization with weekly scalp DPC. Each CDR3 protein gets one entry after TCRdb re-called the RACE reads with MiXCR. The profile covers 300,000 to 450,000 distinct CDR3 sequences, with roughly 4.6% appearing a single time and 2.6% taken by the ten largest. Sequencing used whole blood, obtained in connection with sensitization to the hapten diphenylcyclopropenone (DPC). The receptors were gathered from a woman between 45 and 60 years old with alopecia areata. Some clones in this sample may be carry-over from other donors' samples.

This clonotype was observed a few times. The J gene is TRBJ2-2, the V gene TRBV7-8, with D tentatively TRBD1 or TRBD2 (6 bases each). Germline CDR1 reads SGHVS; CDR2 reads FQNEAQ. Trimming took off 5 bases at V and 7 bases at J, with 17 bases between the two ends. CDR3 length: 15 residues. CDR3 sequence: CASSPTRGQGGELFF. Here the CDR3 DNA reads TGTGCCAGCAGCCCAACCCGGGGGCAGGGCGGGGAGCTGTTTTTT. The variable domain in full, completed from reference TRBV7-8 and TRBJ2-2, reads GAGVSQSPRYKVAKRGQDVALRCDPISGHVSLFWYQQALGQGPEFLTYFQNEAQLDKSGLPSDRFFAERPEGSVSTLKIQRTQQEDSAVYLCASSPTRGQGGELFFGEGSRLTVL.

The chain has TRBV4-2 and TRBJ2-7, with 9 bases lining up with TRBD1. V trimming: 4 bases; J trimming: 3 bases; junction bases outside the gene matches: 7. This CDR3 is built from 15 residues. Germline V gene data show CDR1 as LGHNA and CDR2 as YNFKEQ. The CDR3 reads CASSLNRDRVYEQYF. The DNA for the CDR3 is TGTGCCAGCAGCCTTAACCGGGACAGGGTCTACGAGCAGTACTTC.

The genes are TRBV11-2 and TRBJ2-7; D is uncertain. The germline V gene has CDR1 SGHAT and CDR2 FQNNGV. The CDR3 runs 12 residues. V shed 2 bases and J shed 6 bases, with 8 bases lying between them. The CDR3 protein is CASSLKRSEQYF. DNA for the CDR3: TGTGCCAGCAGCTTAAAAAGGAGCGAGCAGTACTTC.

This clonotype appeared many times. This chain links TRBV7-9 with TRBJ1-6; 7 bases line up with TRBD1. CDR3 length equals 15 residues. Germline CDR1 and CDR2: SEHNR and FQNEAQ (reference sequence). V trimming: 5 bases; J trimming: 6 bases; junction bases outside the gene matches: 7. This CDR3 is CASSPSGGSNSPLHF. DNA for the CDR3: TGTGCCAGCAGCCCCTCAGGGGGTTCTAATTCACCCCTCCACTTT.

This clonotype was observed many times. The V gene is TRBV4-2, the J gene TRBJ2-3; 7 nucleotides agree with TRBD2. J gave up 2 bases and V 1 base, and 6 bases lay outside the gene matches. The CDR3 loop spans 16 amino acids. The germline CDR1 and CDR2 sequences are LGHNA and YNFKEQ. This CDR3 reads CASSQGGTTLTDTQYF. The CDR3 DNA is TGTGCCAGCAGCCAAGGCGGGACTACCCTCACAGATACGCAGTATTTT.

In its sample, this clonotype was seen many times. This chain connects TRBV6-5 to TRBJ2-3; no clear D gene. The ends were cut back, 2 bases at V and 0 bases at J, with 12 bases in the middle. Germline CDR1 reads MNHEY; CDR2 reads SVGAGI. The CDR3 is made up of 16 amino acids. CDR3 coding DNA: TGTGCCAGCAGTTACGTCGCACAGATGAGCACAGATACGCAGTATTTT. This codes for CASSYVAQMSTDTQYF.

Ten or more counts support this clonotype. For the CDR3, the DNA is TGTGCCAGCAGCCGCACCCCGCGGGGGGACAATGAGCAGTTCTTC. Its translation is CASSRTPRGDNEQFF. The chain links TRBV9 to TRBJ2-1; TRBD2 matches at 8 bases. The length of the CDR3 is 15 residues. V lost 4 bases and J lost 5; bases outside the gene matches: 8. Germline values: CDR1 SGDLS, CDR2 YYNGEE.

This clonotype was detected only a few times. Germline is not matched at one junction end, which may reflect a read error. The rearrangement joins TRBV2 to TRBJ1-1, with TRBD1 as a possible D gene (6 bases). The germline V gene encodes CDR1 SNHLY and CDR2 FYNNEI. CDR3 length equals 13 residues. The CDR3 loop is CASNEGGDTEAFF. In DNA form, the CDR3 reads TGTGCCAGCAATGAAGGGGGGGACACTGAAGCTTTCTTT. Variable domain in full (rest from reference TRBV2 and TRBJ1-1): EPEVTQTPSHQVTQMGQEVILRCVPISNHLYFYWYRQILGQKVEFLVSFYNNEISEKSEIFDDQFSVERPDGSNFTLKIRSTKLEDSAMYFCASNEGGDTEAFFGQGTRLTVV.

This clonotype was observed at least ten times. This chain connects TRBV28 to TRBJ2-3, with 8 bases that match TRBD2. With 6 bases clipped from V and 2 bases from J, the junction kept 7 bases outside the gene matches. Germline CDR1 reads MDHEN; CDR2 reads SYDVKM. This CDR3 spans 15 amino acids. DNA for the CDR3: TGTGCCAGCAGAGTTAGCGGGGCTGTCACAGATACGCAGTATTTT. This encodes CASRVSGAVTDTQYF.

The CDR3 DNA follows: TGTGCCAGCAGTTCACCACAGGGCTACGAGCAGTACTTC. Protein: CASSSPQGYEQYF. The rearrangement joins TRBV28 to TRBJ2-7, with D possibly matching TRBD1 (6 bases). The CDR3 loop spans 13 amino acids. The germline V and J ends were trimmed by 4 bases and 3 bases, with 10 bases remaining between them. Germline assignment: CDR1 MDHEN and CDR2 SYDVKM. The full variable domain, with the rest looked up from reference TRBV28 and TRBJ2-7, is DVKVTQSSRYLVKRTGEKVFLECVQDMDHENMFWYRQDPGLGLRLIYFSYDVKMKEKGDIPEGYSVSREKKERFSLILESASTNQTSMYLCASSSPQGYEQYFGPGTRLTVT.

The CDR3 region has the DNA TGTGCCAGCAGTTTGTACAATCAGCCCCAGCATTTT. Translation: CASSLYNQPQHF. The rearrangement links TRBV12-3 or TRBV12-4 to TRBJ1-5; no reliable D call. The CDR3 has 12 residues. Trimming took 3 bases from V and 3 from J, leaving 3 bases between them.

At least ten counts were recorded for this clonotype. The chain joins TRBV5-1 to TRBJ2-7; tentatively, D is TRBD1 or TRBD2 (5 bases each). The CDR3 is made up of 13 amino acids. CDR1 is SGHRS, CDR2 YFSETQ, per germline. Trimming removed 4 bases from V and 5 bases from J, with 13 bases in between. The CDR3 here is CASSREGVDEQYF. The CDR3 coding sequence is TGCGCCAGCAGCCGGGAAGGGGTTGACGAGCAGTACTTC.

The rearrangement joins TRBV7-9 to TRBJ2-5; a possible D gene is TRBD1 (6 bases). V shed 5 bases and J shed 5 bases, with 27 bases lying between them. The CDR3 totals 18 residues. Germline values: CDR1 SEHNR, CDR2 FQNEAQ (reference sequence). DNA of the CDR3: TGTGCCAGCAGCCCTAATCCCGGGACACTGGGGATTGGGGAGACCCAGTACTTC. This codes for CASSPNPGTLGIGETQYF.

This clonotype was counted ten times or more. V gene TRBV28 combines with J gene TRBJ1-5, with D uncertain. This CDR3 contains 14 residues. V gave up 2 bases and J gave up 4 bases, with 9 bases separating them. The germline V gene encodes CDR1 MDHEN and CDR2 SYDVKM. CDR3 residues: CASSLVTANQPQHF. CDR3 nucleotide sequence: TGTGCCAGCAGTTTAGTGACTGCTAATCAGCCCCAGCATTTT. Full variable domain (remainder filled in from reference TRBV28 and TRBJ1-5): DVKVTQSSRYLVKRTGEKVFLECVQDMDHENMFWYRQDPGLGLRLIYFSYDVKMKEKGDIPEGYSVSREKKERFSLILESASTNQTSMYLCASSLVTANQPQHFGDGTRLSIL.

This clonotype was seen more than once but under ten times. The chain is built from TRBV7-2 and TRBJ2-1, with 12 bases identical to TRBD2. The germline gives CDR1 SGHTA, CDR2 FQGNSA. Trimming at V came to 6 bases and at J to 6 bases, leaving 6 bases not matched to a gene. The CDR3 runs to 15 residues. The CDR3 spells CASRVLAGGPNEQFF. In DNA, the CDR3 is TGTGCCAGCAGGGTCCTAGCGGGAGGGCCCAATGAGCAGTTCTTC.

In this sample, this clonotype turned up many times. The chain links TRBV25-1 to TRBJ2-7, with D tentatively TRBD2 (6 bases). From germline, CDR1 is MGHDK and CDR2 SYGVNS. CDR3 length: 16 amino acids. The germline V and J ends were trimmed by 8 bases and 3 bases, with 23 bases remaining between them. The CDR3 coding sequence is TGTGCCAGCCAGGATGGAGGAGGGGCGGGTAACTACGAGCAGTACTTC. Translation gives CASQDGGGAGNYEQYF.

Only a few counts were recorded for this clonotype. CDR3 protein: CASSGIAYEQYF. The DNA of the CDR3 is TGCGCCAGCAGCGGTATAGCCTACGAGCAGTACTTC. This chain connects TRBV5-1 to TRBJ2-7; D not resolved. Trimming cost V 4 bases and J 2 bases, with 7 bases left between them. In germline, CDR1 is SGHRS, CDR2 YFSETQ. The CDR3 totals 12 residues.

The chain joins TRBV20-1 to TRBJ1-1; TRBD1 is a possible D gene (5 bases). The CDR3 is made up of 12 amino acids. Germline V gene sequence: CDR1 DFQATT, CDR2 SNEGSKA (reference sequence). Trimming took 4 bases from V and 4 from J, leaving 10 bases between them. The CDR3 loop reads CSANEGSTEAFF. CDR3 in DNA: TGCAGTGCTAACGAGGGGAGCACTGAAGCTTTCTTT.

The sample holds a few counts of this clonotype. The chain uses TRBV5-1 and TRBJ2-7; weak D call: TRBD2 (6 bases). CDR1 and CDR2 from the germline V gene are SGHRS and YFSETQ. The V end lost 3 bases, the J end lost 7 bases, and 20 bases lay between the germline ends. The CDR3 spans 15 residues. Here the CDR3 reads CASSSGERRIGEQYF. The CDR3 bases are TGCGCCAGCAGCTCGGGAGAACGGAGAATAGGAGAGCAGTACTTC. Based on the CDR3 plus reference TRBV5-1 and TRBJ2-7, the full variable domain is KAGVTQTPRYLIKTRGQQVTLSCSPISGHRSVSWYQQTPGQGLQFLFEYFSETQRNKGNFPGRFSGRQFSNSRSEMNVSTLELGDSALYLCASSSGERRIGEQYFGPGTRLTVT.

In this sample, this clonotype turned up many times. This chain links TRBV6-6 with TRBJ1-1; maybe TRBD1 (6 bases). The CDR3 sequence is 14 residues long. CDR1 and CDR2 (germline): MNHNY, SVGAGI (reference sequence). V lost 6 bases, J lost 4 bases, and 15 bases lay in between. In DNA form, the CDR3 reads TGTGCCAGCAGGGGGGGGCCGGCGGGCACTGAAGCTTTCTTT. Encoded protein: CASRGGPAGTEAFF.

This clonotype was counted many times. The chain recombines TRBV14 with TRBJ2-4, with D possibly TRBD1 on 6 matching bases. Germline CDR1 reads SGHDN; CDR2 reads FVKESK. This CDR3 is built from 14 residues. The ends were cut back, 4 bases at V and 6 bases at J, with 13 bases in the middle. CDR3 protein: CASSPQGSRNIQYF. CDR3 bases: TGTGCCAGCAGCCCGCAGGGGTCGAGAAACATTCAGTACTTC.

In this sample, this clonotype turned up a few times. This rearrangement joins TRBV15 to TRBJ1-3; weak D call: TRBD1 (5 bases). This CDR3 comprises 15 residues. Germline V lookup: CDR1 LNHNV, CDR2 YYDKDF (reference sequence). V was trimmed by 1 base and J by 0 bases, leaving 7 bases between them. The CDR3 spells CATSRGTRSGNTIYF. The CDR3 nucleotides read TGTGCCACCAGCAGAGGGACACGCTCTGGAAACACCATATATTTT.

This clonotype showed up many times. The chain employs TRBV7-9 and TRBJ2-5; no firm D call. The germline V gene encodes CDR1 SEHNR and CDR2 FQNEAQ (reference sequence). The CDR3 loop spans 15 amino acids. Trimming shortened V by 5 bases and J by 5 bases, and 18 bases separated the two germline ends. The CDR3 DNA follows: TGTGCCAGCAGCCCCAGGTCCCAAACGGTGGAGACCCAGTACTTC. This codes for CASSPRSQTVETQYF. Full variable domain (remainder filled in from reference TRBV7-9 and TRBJ2-5): DTGVSQNPRHKITKRGQNVTFRCDPISEHNRLYWYRQTLGQGPEFLTYFQNEAQLEKSRLLSDRFSAERPKGSFSTLEIQRTEQGDSAMYLCASSPRSQTVETQYFGPGTRLLVL.

The chain uses TRBV6-5 and TRBJ2-7, with D possibly TRBD2 on 5 matching bases. CDR1 is MNHEY and CDR2 is SVGAGI in the germline V gene. The CDR3 runs 12 residues. Trimming stripped 6 bases from V and 0 bases from J, with 6 bases between. The CDR3 DNA is TGTGCCAGCAGGGACTTCTCCTACGAGCAGTACTTC. This translates into CASRDFSYEQYF.

This clonotype was seen more than once but under ten times. The chain joins TRBV7-9 to TRBJ2-2; 8 bases map to TRBD2. The CDR3 spans 15 residues. Germline trimming cut 5 bases from V and 5 bases from J; bases unmatched to any gene: 7. Germline CDR1 and CDR2: SEHNR and FQNEAQ (reference sequence). The CDR3 loop reads CASSPSGRWTGELFF. CDR3 DNA: TGTGCCAGCAGCCCAAGCGGGAGATGGACCGGGGAGCTGTTTTTT.

The chain has TRBV20-1 and TRBJ2-7; D ambiguous. In germline, CDR1 is DFQATT, CDR2 SNEGSKA (reference sequence). V lost 5 bases and J 5 bases, leaving 10 bases between the germline ends. This CDR3 region has 11 residues. CDR3 protein: CSAGTEHEQYF. CDR3 sequence (DNA): TGCAGTGCTGGAACGGAACACGAGCAGTACTTC.

This clonotype appeared many times. This rearrangement joins TRBV6-8 to TRBJ2-7, with 9 bases lining up with TRBD2. The germline V gene has CDR1 MNHGY and CDR2 SAAAGT. After removal of 4 bases from V and 0 bases from J, the junction contained 16 bases not matched to a gene. This CDR3 region has 19 residues. The CDR3 spells CASSSITYVAGVHSYEQYF. The DNA for the CDR3 is TGTGCCAGCAGTTCAATCACTTATGTAGCGGGAGTTCACTCCTACGAGCAGTACTTC.